Shown below are 8 T cell receptor beta chains from a single sample sequenced in a study of cytomegalovirus exposure and HLA in healthy donors. Primers for the PCR totalled 60 Vbeta and 13 Jbeta. Clones were read by immunoSEQ multiplex PCR, and TCRdb kept only the in-frame ones, dropping some. The sample gives approximately 140,000 clones, 80% of which show up once; under 7.5% is in the top ten. Sequenced input: PBMCs. The receptors originated from a man aged 40-49 years in good health and CMV-seropositive.

This chain uses TRBV6-1 with TRBJ1-2; 12 bases fit TRBD1. The CDR3 loop spans 15 amino acids. The junction had 7 bases not matched to a gene; V was cut back by 6 bases and J by 5 bases. From germline, CDR1 is MNHNS and CDR2 SASEGT. The CDR3 DNA follows: TGTGCCAGCAGCCCCGGGACAGGGGGCCAGTATGGCTACACCTTC. Its translation is CASSPGTGGQYGYTF.

The V gene is TRBV7-6, the J gene TRBJ1-4; 7 nucleotides agree with TRBD1. V shed 2 bases, J shed 7 bases, and the junction held 4 bases outside the gene matches. The CDR3 has 14 residues. Germline V gene data show CDR1 as SGHVS and CDR2 as FNYEAQ. CDR3 region: CASSLSQGVEKLFF. DNA for the CDR3: TGTGCCAGCAGCTTATCCCAGGGGGTTGAAAAACTGTTTTTT.

The chain recombines TRBV19 with TRBJ1-6, with 9 nucleotides matching TRBD1. Germline V gene lookup returns CDR1 LNHDA and CDR2 SQIVND (reference sequence). The CDR3 is 14 residues long. Trimming cost V 8 bases and J 9 bases; bases outside gene matches: 8. The DNA of the CDR3 is TGTGCCAGTTCCGGGACAGGGAGAACTTCACCCCTCCACTTT. Protein: CASSGTGRTSPLHF.

This clone occurred a few times. This chain uses TRBV7-2 with TRBJ1-4; D is unclear. The germline CDR1 and CDR2 sequences are SGHTA and FQGNSA. V lost 2 bases and J 0 bases, leaving 13 bases between the germline ends. The CDR3 spans 17 residues. Written as DNA, the CDR3 is TGTGCCAGCAGCTTAATCGGGATTCTTGCAACTAATGAAAAACTGTTTTTT. Its translation is CASSLIGILATNEKLFF.

The table lists this clone with a count of one. The chain employs TRBV28 and TRBJ1-4; D is unclear. CDR3 length: 19 residues. Germline CDR1 is MDHEN and CDR2 is SYDVKM. V dropped 5 bases and J dropped 0 bases, with 22 bases sitting between them. CDR3 loop: CASSPRNPFYKSTNEKLFF. The CDR3 nucleotides read TGTGCCAGCAGTCCGAGGAATCCCTTTTACAAATCAACTAATGAAAAACTGTTTTTT.

This clone was observed once. V and J are TRBV10-2 and TRBJ1-2; TRBD1 matches 10 bases. The V gene's germline CDR1 is WSHSY and CDR2 SAAADI. J gave up 6 bases and V 5 bases, and 3 bases lay outside the gene matches. This CDR3 contains 13 residues. Written as DNA, the CDR3 is TGCGCCAGCAGTCTGGGACAGGGGAATGGCTACACCTTC. Its translation is CASSLGQGNGYTF.

The CDR3 DNA follows: TGTGCCAGCAGTTTAGCTGGGAGCTACGAGCAGTACTTC. Translating gives CASSLAGSYEQYF. The V and J genes are TRBV6-5 and TRBJ2-7; D might be TRBD2 (5 bases). Trimming stripped 4 bases from V and 3 bases from J, with 10 bases between. CDR1 and CDR2 (germline): MNHEY, SVGAGI. The CDR3 loop spans 13 amino acids.

This chain uses TRBV5-1 with TRBJ2-2, with D possibly TRBD2 on 5 matching bases. Germline-derived CDR1 and CDR2 are SGHRS and YFSETQ. Trimming removed 2 bases from V and 7 bases from J, with 6 bases in between. This CDR3 region has 12 residues. In DNA form, the CDR3 reads TGCGCCAGCAGCTTAGGGAGCGGGGAGCTGTTTTTT. This encodes CASSLGSGELFF.